This TCR beta chain was captured in a study of blood T cells in healthy people across ages. A second roughly 6 to 12 cycle PCR used barcoded and J-beta primers. Each sample yielded at least 2.5 million CDR3-containing paired-end reads. TCRdb re-analysed the 5' RACE reads in MiXCR, keeping a single row per CDR3 protein. The sample carries roughly 720,000 distinct CDR3 sequences, about 48% recorded once. In germline, CDR1 is LNHNV, CDR2 YYDKDF (reference sequence). There are 15 residues in the CDR3. Losses at the gene ends were 5 bases for V and 2 bases for J; bases not matched to a gene: 6. Peripheral blood samples of 7.5 to 10 milliliters were drawn from each donor. PBMCs were isolated at a quantity of at least 6.5 million per sample.

Material: blood. The V gene is TRBV15, the J gene TRBJ2-1, with TRBD2 matching over 7 bases. The clonotype originates from an elderly man in good health. This CDR3 is CATSGGRGTYNEQFF. In DNA, the CDR3 is TGTGCCACCAGCGGGGGGAGGGGAACCTACAATGAGCAGTTCTTC.